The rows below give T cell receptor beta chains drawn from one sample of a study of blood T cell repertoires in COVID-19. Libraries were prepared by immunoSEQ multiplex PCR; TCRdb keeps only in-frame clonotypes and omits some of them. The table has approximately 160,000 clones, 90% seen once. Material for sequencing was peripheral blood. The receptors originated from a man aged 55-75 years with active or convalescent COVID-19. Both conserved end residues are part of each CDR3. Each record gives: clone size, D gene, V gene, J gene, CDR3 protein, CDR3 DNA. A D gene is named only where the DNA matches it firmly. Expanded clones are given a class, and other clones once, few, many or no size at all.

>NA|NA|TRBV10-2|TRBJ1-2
CASTQGRDDLNGGYGYTF
TGCGCCAGCACTCAGGGGAGGGACGACCTGAACGGCGGCTATGGCTACACCTTC
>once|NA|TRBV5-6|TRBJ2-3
CASTPGMGTSTDTQYF
TGTGCCAGCACCCCCGGGATGGGGACTAGCACAGATACGCAGTATTTT
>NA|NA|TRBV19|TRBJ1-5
CASSILGQNQPQHF
TGTGCCAGTAGTATTTTAGGACAGAATCAGCCCCAGCATTTT
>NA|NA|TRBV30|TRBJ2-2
CAWSSLGANTGELFF
TGTGCCTGGAGCTCGTTAGGAGCGAACACCGGGGAGCTGTTTTTT
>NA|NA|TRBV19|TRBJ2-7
CAPEYEQYF
TGTGCCCCCGAGTACGAGCAGTACTTC
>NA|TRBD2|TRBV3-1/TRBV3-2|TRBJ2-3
CASSHRSGGGTDTQYF
TGTGCCAGCAGTCACCGTAGCGGGGGGGGCACAGATACGCAGTATTTT
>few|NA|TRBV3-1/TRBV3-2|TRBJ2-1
CASSQVGGSYNEQFF
TGTGCCAGCAGCCAAGTCGGAGGATCCTACAATGAGCAGTTCTTC
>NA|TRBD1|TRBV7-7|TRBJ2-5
CASSLRTGASRETQYF
TGTGCCAGCAGCTTACGGACAGGGGCATCTCGGGAGACCCAGTACTTC
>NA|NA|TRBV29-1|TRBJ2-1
CSVDRPGVAYNEQFF
TGCAGCGTTGACCGCCCAGGGGTTGCCTACAATGAGCAGTTCTTC
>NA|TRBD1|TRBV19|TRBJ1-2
CASSRDRGLDYGYTF
TGTGCCAGTAGTAGGGACAGGGGGCTGGACTATGGCTACACCTTC
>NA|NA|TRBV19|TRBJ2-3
CASSIGQYPLDTQYF
TGTGCCAGTAGTATTGGGCAGTATCCATTAGATACGCAGTATTTT
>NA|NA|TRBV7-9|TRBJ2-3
CASSLAPKTLSAHTQYF
TGTGCCAGCAGCTTAGCCCCCAAGACCCTAAGCGCGCATACGCAGTATTTT
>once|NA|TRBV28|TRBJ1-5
CASRGPVRASNQPQHF
TGTGCCAGCAGGGGGCCGGTTCGGGCTAGCAATCAGCCCCAGCATTTT
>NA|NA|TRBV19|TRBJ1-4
CASSIEVQGVGLSEKLFF
TGTGCCAGTAGTATAGAGGTCCAAGGAGTGGGGCTTAGTGAAAAACTGTTTTTT
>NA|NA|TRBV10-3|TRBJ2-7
CAIGSGPAYEQYF
TGTGCCATCGGAAGCGGGCCCGCCTACGAGCAGTACTTC
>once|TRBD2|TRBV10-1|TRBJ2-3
CASSEPTSLSDTQYF
TGCGCCAGCAGTGAGCCGACTAGCCTCTCAGATACGCAGTATTTT
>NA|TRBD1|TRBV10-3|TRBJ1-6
CAISERAGTGADSPLHF
TGTGCCATCAGTGAAAGAGCCGGGACAGGGGCAGATTCACCCCTCCACTTT
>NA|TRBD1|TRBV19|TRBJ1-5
CASSIYGQGASNQPQHF
TGTGCCAGTAGTATATACGGACAGGGGGCAAGCAATCAGCCCCAGCATTTT
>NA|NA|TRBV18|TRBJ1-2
CASSGEEGYGYTF
TGTGCCAGCTCCGGTGAGGAGGGCTATGGCTACACCTTC
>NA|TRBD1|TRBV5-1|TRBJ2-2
CASSLNPRDRISNGELFF
TGCGCCAGCAGCTTGAACCCCCGGGACAGGATTTCGAACGGGGAGCTGTTTTTT
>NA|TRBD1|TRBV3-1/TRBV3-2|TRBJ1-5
CASSLNQGANQPQHF
TGTGCCAGCAGCTTAAACCAGGGGGCGAATCAGCCCCAGCATTTT
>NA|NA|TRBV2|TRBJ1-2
CASSERVYGYTF
TGTGCCAGCAGTGAGAGGGTCTACGGCTACACCTTC
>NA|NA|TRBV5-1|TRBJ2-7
CASSPGVYYEQYF
TGCGCCAGCAGCCCGGGGGTTTACTACGAGCAGTACTTC
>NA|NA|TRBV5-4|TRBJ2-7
CASSPSGSTLYEQYF
TGTGCCAGCAGCCCGTCGGGTTCCACCCTCTACGAGCAGTACTTC
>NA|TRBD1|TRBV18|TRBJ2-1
CASSPPGTGQFF
TGTGCCAGCTCACCACCGGGGACAGGGCAGTTCTTC
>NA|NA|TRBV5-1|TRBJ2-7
CASRLGGQSSSYEQYF
TGCGCCAGCCGACTCGGGGGACAGTCCTCCTCCTACGAGCAGTACTTC
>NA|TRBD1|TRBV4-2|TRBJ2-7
CASSQSSGGSSYEQYF
TGTGCCAGCAGCCAGAGTTCAGGGGGAAGCTCCTACGAGCAGTACTTC
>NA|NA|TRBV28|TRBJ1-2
CASSPGQPGGYTF
TGTGCCAGCAGCCCTGGCCAGCCGGGGGGCTACACCTTC
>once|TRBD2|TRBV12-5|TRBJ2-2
CARGSGGRTGELFF
TGTGCTAGAGGTAGCGGGGGGCGCACCGGGGAGCTGTTTTTT
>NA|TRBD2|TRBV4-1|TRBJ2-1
CASSQAREGGNEQFF
TGCGCCAGCAGCCAAGCCAGGGAGGGAGGAAATGAGCAGTTCTTC
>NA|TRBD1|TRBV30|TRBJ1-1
CAWSRGLITEAFF
TGTGCCTGGAGCAGGGGGCTTATCACTGAAGCTTTCTTT
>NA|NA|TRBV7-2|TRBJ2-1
CASSHRLDTYNEQFF
TGTGCCAGCAGCCACAGACTAGATACTTACAATGAGCAGTTCTTC
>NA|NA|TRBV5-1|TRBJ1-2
CASSLSREGGYTF
TGCGCCAGCAGCTTGAGCAGGGAGGGTGGCTACACCTTC
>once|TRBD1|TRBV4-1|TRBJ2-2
CASSRLITGTGNTGELFF
TGCGCCAGCAGCCGCTTGATAACCGGGACAGGGAACACCGGGGAGCTGTTTTTT
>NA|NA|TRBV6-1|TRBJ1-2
CASSELNNHGYTF
TGTGCCAGCAGTGAACTTAACAATCATGGCTACACCTTC
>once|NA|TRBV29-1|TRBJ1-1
CSVLQGLGAEAFF
TGCAGCGTCCTACAGGGTCTTGGGGCTGAAGCTTTCTTT
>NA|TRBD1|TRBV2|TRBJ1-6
CASSEGTGVNSPLHF
TGTGCCAGCAGTGAAGGGACAGGGGTGAATTCACCCCTCCACTTT
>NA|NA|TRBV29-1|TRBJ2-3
CSVLDRLFSTDTQYF
TGCAGCGTCCTTGACAGGTTATTTAGCACAGATACGCAGTATTTT
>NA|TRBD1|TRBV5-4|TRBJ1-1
CASSSGQGRVNTEAFF
TGTGCCAGCAGCTCTGGACAGGGTAGGGTGAACACTGAAGCTTTCTTT
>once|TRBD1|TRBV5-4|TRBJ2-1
CASSFLLGQGLNEQFF
TGTGCCAGCAGCTTTTTACTGGGACAGGGGCTCAATGAGCAGTTCTTC
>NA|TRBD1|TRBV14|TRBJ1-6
CASSQGQGKNSPLHF
TGTGCCAGCAGCCAAGGACAGGGGAAGAATTCACCCCTCCACTTT
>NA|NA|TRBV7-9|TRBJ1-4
CASSPGGGREEKLFF
TGTGCCAGCAGCCCAGGCGGGGGGCGAGAGGAAAAACTGTTTTTT
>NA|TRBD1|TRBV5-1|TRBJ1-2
CASSLGGTGIDGYTF
TGCGCCAGCAGCTTGGGAGGGACAGGGATAGATGGCTACACCTTC
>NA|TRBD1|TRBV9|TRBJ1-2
CASSVVLGQGALAGYTF
TGTGCCAGCAGCGTAGTGTTGGGGCAGGGGGCCTTAGCCGGCTACACCTTC
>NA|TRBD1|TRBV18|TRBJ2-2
CASSPLLQGAATGELFF
TGTGCCAGCTCACCCCTTTTACAGGGGGCGGCCACCGGGGAGCTGTTTTTT
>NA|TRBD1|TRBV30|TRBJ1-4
CAWSEGGQGDEKLFF
TGTGCCTGGAGTGAGGGGGGACAGGGGGATGAAAAACTGTTTTTT
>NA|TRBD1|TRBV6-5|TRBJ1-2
CASRQQGIYGYTF
TGTGCCAGCAGACAACAGGGGATCTATGGCTACACCTTC
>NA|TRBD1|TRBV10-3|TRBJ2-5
CAISEGPTGAQETQYF
TGTGCCATCAGTGAGGGCCCGACAGGGGCACAAGAGACCCAGTACTTC
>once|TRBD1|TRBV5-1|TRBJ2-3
CASSDGQGSSTDTQYF
TGCGCCAGCAGCGACGGACAGGGTTCTAGCACAGATACGCAGTATTTT
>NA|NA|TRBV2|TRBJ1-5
CASSEAESNQPQHF
TGTGCCAGCAGTGAAGCTGAGAGCAATCAGCCCCAGCATTTT
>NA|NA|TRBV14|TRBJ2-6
CASSVPGIGSGANVPTF
TGTGCCAGCAGCGTACCAGGGATAGGGTCTGGGGCCAACGTCCCGACTTTC
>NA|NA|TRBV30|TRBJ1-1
CAWSVLRGMNTEAFF
TGTGCCTGGAGTGTACTGCGGGGTATGAACACTGAAGCTTTCTTT
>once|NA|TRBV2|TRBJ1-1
CASTKQGPRTEAFF
TGTGCCAGCACCAAACAGGGCCCGAGGACTGAAGCTTTCTTT